The next 28 T cell receptor beta chains were all read from a single sample in a study of T cell clonality in common variable immunodeficiency. Repertoires were generated with immunoSEQ multiplex PCR, while TCRdb's copy carries only in-frame clones and drops some. Sampling found 50,000 to 60,000 clones, none seen once. The source material was peripheral blood mononuclear cells. Source of these receptors: a person aged 18 to 70 in good health.

There are many counts of this clone. The sequenced fragment ends 3 residues before the CDR3 boundary, so the rest is inferred from the germline J gene. The rearrangement uses TRBV4-1 and TRBJ2-2; a possible D gene is TRBD2 (6 bases). Trimming stripped 4 bases from V and 7 bases from J, with 13 bases between. Germline V gene sequence: CDR1 MGHRA, CDR2 YSYEKL. The CDR3 is made up of 14 amino acids. The CDR3 spells CASSLAGEVGELFF. Incomplete CDR3 DNA: TGCGCCAGCAGCCTGGCCGGGGAGGTCGGGGAG.

This clone was found many times. From the germline J gene comes the end of the CDR3, since the read stops 3 residues before it. This chain connects TRBV10-1 to TRBJ2-7, with D maybe TRBD1 (6 bases). The germline V gene has CDR1 WNHNN and CDR2 SYGVQD (reference sequence). The V gene lost 5 bases and the J gene lost 0 bases, with 14 bases spanning the gap. CDR3 length: 15 amino acids. The covered CDR3 bases are TGCGCCAGCAGTTCGACAGGTCATAGCTCCTACGAG. This gives the protein CASSSTGHSSYE. The CDR3 reads in full as CASSSTGHSSYEQYF.

This clone was counted many times. The read ends 3 residues before the CDR3 terminus; that terminus is restored from the germline J gene. This chain links TRBV20-1 with TRBJ2-2, with 7 bases identical to TRBD2. V was clipped by 6 bases and J by 6 bases; unmatched bases: 7. Germline CDR1 reads DFQATT; CDR2 reads SNEGSKA (reference sequence). The CDR3 extends over 13 amino acids. The CDR3 spells CSAPTSSPGELFF. CDR3 DNA, as far as it was read: TGCAGTGCGCCGACTAGCTCCCCCGGGGAG.

This clone was counted many times. Read data end 3 residues before the CDR3 end; the end is taken from the germline J gene. The chain uses TRBV29-1 and TRBJ1-1; 9 bases are shared with TRBD1. The germline V gene encodes CDR1 SQVTM and CDR2 ANQGSEA. The CDR3 runs to 14 residues. With 5 bases clipped from V and 4 bases from J, the junction kept 8 bases outside the gene matches. The sequenced part of the CDR3 DNA is TGCAGCGTTACCCGGACAGGGGAGGGCACTGAA. Its protein product is CSVTRTGEGTE. The full CDR3 protein is CSVTRTGEGTEAFF.

This clone was observed at least ten times. The CDR3 loop reads CASNLDREGSYYGYTF. CDR3 DNA, as far as it was read: TGTGCCAGCAACCTCGACAGGGAAGGAAGTTACTATGGC. V and J are TRBV2 and TRBJ1-2; 7 nucleotides agree with TRBD1. The read is 3 residues too short to cover the CDR3 end, so that end is filled in from the germline J gene. The CDR3 is 16 amino acids. V gave up 7 bases and J gave up 3 bases; unmatched junction bases: 14. The germline V gene encodes CDR1 SNHLY and CDR2 FYNNEI.

This clone was recorded at least ten times. The read ends 3 residues shy of where the CDR3 ends; the end is completed using the germline J gene. The chain uses TRBV28 and TRBJ2-7; TRBD2 matches 11 bases. In germline, CDR1 is MDHEN, CDR2 SYDVKM. The CDR3 length is 19 residues. V was clipped by 6 bases and J by 1 base; unmatched bases: 17. CDR3 DNA, as far as it was read: TGTGCCAGCAGCGATCCGACCCGGACTAGCGGGCCCTCTTCCTACGAG. This translates into CASSDPTRTSGPSSYE. The CDR3 as a whole reads CASSDPTRTSGPSSYEQYF.

In its sample, this clone was seen many times. The CDR3 extends 3 residues past the end of the read, so its final part is completed from the germline J gene. The chain has TRBV2 and TRBJ1-4, with 11 bases that match TRBD1. The CDR3 has 13 amino acids. With 8 bases clipped from V and 7 bases from J, the junction kept 3 bases outside the gene matches. Per germline, CDR1 SNHLY and CDR2 FYNNEI. CDR3 bases read: TGTGCCAGCCGTGGGACAGGGGGTGAAAAA. This translates into CASRGTGGEK. The complete CDR3 sequence is CASRGTGGEKLFF.

This clone was counted at least ten times. The CDR3 end is not reached by the read, which stops 3 residues before it; the germline J gene fills it in. The chain uses TRBV5-1 and TRBJ2-6; D is perhaps TRBD2 (6 bases). Trimming removed 4 bases at V and 2 bases at J, with 16 bases between. The V gene's germline CDR1 is SGHRS and CDR2 YFSETQ. This CDR3 has 17 residues. The CDR3 DNA, read in part, is TGCGCCAGCAGCCTAGCGACGGTCTGGGCTGGGGCCAACGTC. Translated, it gives CASSLATVWAGANV. The CDR3 reads in full as CASSLATVWAGANVLTF.

This clone has ten or more counts. The observed sequence ends 3 residues before the CDR3 terminus, with the missing tail filled in from the germline J gene. The chain joins TRBV20-1 to TRBJ2-3; 9 bases align to TRBD2. The CDR3 spans 15 residues. Germline-derived CDR1 and CDR2 are DFQATT and SNEGSKA (reference sequence). The junction had 5 bases not matched to a gene; V was cut back by 4 bases and J by 0 bases. The sequenced part of the CDR3 DNA is TGCAGTGCTAATAGACTAGCGGCTAGCACAGATACG. It translates to CSANRLAASTDT. The whole CDR3 reads CSANRLAASTDTQYF.

There are a few counts of this clone. The read is 3 residues too short to cover the CDR3 end, so that end is filled in from the germline J gene. The chain couples TRBV7-9 to TRBJ2-3, with D unclear. Germline assignment: CDR1 SEHNR and CDR2 FQNEAQ (reference sequence). This CDR3 is 11 amino acids long. The CDR3 sequence: CATSPMSAQYF. The CDR3 DNA, read in part, is TGTGCCACCTCCCCTATGTCGGCG. Drawing the rest from reference TRBV7-9 and TRBJ2-3, the complete variable domain is DTGVSQNPRHKITKRGQNVTFRCDPISEHNRLYWYRQTLGQGPEFLTYFQNEAQLEKSRLLSDRFSAERPKGSFSTLEIQRTEQGDSAMYLCATSPMSAQYFGPGTRLTVL.

This clone was seen a few times. The CDR3 extends 3 residues past the end of the read, so its final part is completed from the germline J gene. The chain uses TRBV7-2 and TRBJ1-3, with a possible D match to TRBD1 (5 bases). The CDR3 length is 14 residues. Per the germline V gene, CDR1 is SGHTA and CDR2 is FQGNSA. The V gene lost 4 bases and the J gene lost 4 bases, with 11 bases spanning the gap. CDR3 loop: CASSSQGTGNTIYF. Partial CDR3 DNA: TGTGCCAGCAGCTCCCAGGGAACCGGAAACACC.

Ten or more counts support this clone. The read is 3 residues too short to cover the CDR3 end, so that end is filled in from the germline J gene. V and J are TRBV5-1 and TRBJ2-7; 8 bases align to TRBD2. CDR3 length: 14 residues. V shed 6 bases, J shed 6 bases, and the junction held 11 bases outside the gene matches. CDR1 is SGHRS and CDR2 is YFSETQ in the germline V gene. The CDR3 sequence: CASTPGLDPSEQYF. CDR3 DNA (partial): TGCGCCAGCACCCCGGGACTAGACCCTTCCGAG. The complete variable domain, with remaining parts taken from reference TRBV5-1 and TRBJ2-7, reads KAGVTQTPRYLIKTRGQQVTLSCSPISGHRSVSWYQQTPGQGLQFLFEYFSETQRNKGNFPGRFSGRQFSNSRSEMNVSTLELGDSALYLCASTPGLDPSEQYFGPGTRLTVT.

Ten or more counts support this clone. The read is 3 residues too short to cover the CDR3 end, so that end is filled in from the germline J gene. The chain joins TRBV5-1 to TRBJ2-3, with D tentatively TRBD2 (5 bases). There are 14 residues in the CDR3. Trimming shortened V by 2 bases and J by 4 bases, and 11 bases separated the two germline ends. The germline V gene has CDR1 SGHRS and CDR2 YFSETQ. This chain's CDR3 is CASSFERAADTQYF. Incomplete CDR3 DNA: TGCGCCAGCAGCTTCGAGAGGGCCGCAGATACG.

This clone has ten or more counts. The CDR3 goes on 3 residues after the read ends, and that part is filled in from the germline J gene. The rearrangement links TRBV5-1 to TRBJ2-2; 7 nucleotides agree with TRBD1. CDR3 size: 15 residues. Germline CDR1 reads SGHRS; CDR2 reads YFSETQ. The trim removed 4 bases at V and 7 bases at J, leaving 10 bases unmatched. The part of the CDR3 DNA that was read is TGCGCCAGCAGCGAACTACAGGGGCGGATCGGGGAG. This translates into CASSELQGRIGE. The entire CDR3 protein reads CASSELQGRIGELFF.

At least ten counts were recorded for this clone. Read coverage stops 3 residues before the CDR3 terminus; the germline J gene supplies the remainder. The chain joins TRBV2 to TRBJ2-2; 9 nucleotides agree with TRBD1. Germline V gene lookup returns CDR1 SNHLY and CDR2 FYNNEI. J was trimmed by 6 bases and V by 5 bases; bases with no gene match: 4. The CDR3 contains 14 residues. The part of the CDR3 DNA that was read is TGTGCCAGCAGTTGGAACAGGGGGCCCGGGGAG. Translation gives CASSWNRGPGE. The CDR3, in full, reads CASSWNRGPGELFF. The variable domain in full, with the rest retrieved from reference TRBV2 and TRBJ2-2, is EPEVTQTPSHQVTQMGQEVILRCVPISNHLYFYWYRQILGQKVEFLVSFYNNEISEKSEIFDDQFSVERPDGSNFTLKIRSTKLEDSAMYFCASSWNRGPGELFFGEGSRLTVL.

This clone was counted many times. The read finishes 3 residues shy of the CDR3 end, and the germline J gene is used to complete it. V is TRBV19 and J is TRBJ1-2; 10 bases are a match to TRBD1. The germline V gene has CDR1 LNHDA and CDR2 SQIVND (reference sequence). The CDR3 is 16 residues long. Trimming removed 1 base from V and 1 base from J; junction bases left unmatched: 3. The CDR3 reads CASSIAGTGVNYGYTF. The covered CDR3 bases are TGTGCCAGTAGTATAGCCGGGACAGGGGTTAACTATGGC.

Many counts were recorded for this clone. The CDR3 end lies 3 residues beyond the end of the read and is filled in from the germline J gene. The V call is TRBV7-2, the J call TRBJ2-1; 7 bases agree with TRBD2. J lost 8 bases, V lost 0 bases, and 1 base had no gene match. There are 13 residues in the CDR3. Germline CDR1 SGHTA, CDR2 FQGNSA. Here the CDR3 reads CASSLASGHEQFF. Partial CDR3 DNA: TGTGCCAGCAGCTTAGCTAGCGGGCATGAG.

This clone was picked up many times. The part of the CDR3 DNA that was read is TGTGCCAGCAGCCCAACAGGGAGATCTAATGAAAAA. Translation: CASSPTGRSNEK. The full CDR3 sequence reads CASSPTGRSNEKLFF. V gene TRBV5-6 combines with J gene TRBJ1-4; the D gene is possibly TRBD1 (6 bases). Read sequence stops 3 residues before the CDR3 end, and the germline J gene provides the missing end. CDR1 and CDR2 from the germline V gene are SGHDT and YYEEEE. Trimming shortened V by 4 bases and J by 3 bases, and 13 bases separated the two germline ends. CDR3 length: 15 amino acids.

Ten or more counts support this clone. The read is 3 residues too short to cover the CDR3 end, so that end is filled in from the germline J gene. The chain carries TRBV20-1 and TRBJ1-4, with D uncertain. V was cut by 2 bases and J by 0 bases, with 7 bases left in between. Germline values: CDR1 DFQATT, CDR2 SNEGSKA (reference sequence). The CDR3 runs 14 residues. The CDR3 reads CSARSVATNEKLFF. The CDR3 DNA, read in part, is TGCAGTGCTAGAAGCGTAGCAACTAATGAAAAA.

This clone was seen ten or more times. Its ends do not fully match the called genes, so a read error is possible. The missing CDR3 end, 3 residues past where the read stops, is filled in from the germline J gene. The chain recombines TRBV2 with TRBJ2-7; D call uncertain. CDR1 and CDR2 (germline): SNHLY, FYNNEI. The CDR3 is 13 residues long. CDR3 DNA, as far as it was read: TGTGCCGGCAGCCCCTCCAGCTCCTACGAG. Protein: CAGSPSSSYE. The full CDR3 sequence reads CAGSPSSSYEQYF.

This clone was seen many times. The read falls 3 residues short of the CDR3 end, and the missing part is taken from the germline J gene. The V gene is TRBV28, the J gene TRBJ2-3; 13 bases agree with TRBD2. V lost 4 bases to trimming and J lost 4 bases; unmatched junction nucleotides: 8. The V gene's germline CDR1 is MDHEN and CDR2 SYDVKM. The CDR3 is made up of 17 amino acids. The covered CDR3 bases are TGTGCCAGCAGTTCCGCGGGGACTAGCGGGATCGCAGATACG. Protein sequence: CASSSAGTSGIADT. In full, the CDR3 reads CASSSAGTSGIADTQYF.

This clone was found many times. The read terminates 3 residues before the CDR3 end, so the remaining end is supplied by the germline J gene. The V and J genes are TRBV12-3 or TRBV12-4 and TRBJ1-4; 10 bases agree with TRBD1. CDR3 length: 13 residues. The part of the CDR3 DNA that was read is TGTGCCAGCAGGGGGACAGGGGAGGGGAAA. As protein: CASRGTGEGK. In full, the CDR3 is CASRGTGEGKLFF.

This clone has ten or more counts. The read terminates 3 residues ahead of where the CDR3 ends, so the germline J gene completes it. The V and J genes are TRBV7-2 and TRBJ1-4, with 8 bases lining up with TRBD1. The CDR3 contains 14 residues. V lost 5 bases, J lost 8 bases, and 7 bases stayed unmatched. From germline, CDR1 is SGHTA and CDR2 FQGNSA. Incomplete CDR3 DNA: TGTGCCAGCAGCCGGACAGGGTCAAACGAAAAA. This gives the protein CASSRTGSNEK. The whole CDR3 is CASSRTGSNEKLFF.

This clone has just a few counts. The missing CDR3 end, 3 residues past where the read stops, is filled in from the germline J gene. V is TRBV19 and J is TRBJ2-1, with 11 bases identical to TRBD2. The CDR3 totals 16 residues. Germline V gives CDR1 LNHDA, CDR2 SQIVND (reference sequence). V lost 6 bases to trimming and J lost 5 bases; unmatched junction nucleotides: 9. This CDR3 is CASSSGTSGRDNEQFF. Partial CDR3 DNA: TGTGCCAGTAGCTCCGGGACTAGCGGAAGGGACAATGAG.

This clone was picked up many times. Read data end 3 residues before the CDR3 end; the end is taken from the germline J gene. The V and J genes are TRBV7-2 and TRBJ1-5; no definite D call. This CDR3 contains 12 residues. In germline, CDR1 is SGHTA, CDR2 FQGNSA. CDR3 sequence: CASSLAAVPQHF. The covered CDR3 bases are TGTGCCAGCAGCTTAGCCGCAGTTCCC. Variable domain in full (rest from reference TRBV7-2 and TRBJ1-5): GAGVSQSPSNKVTEKGKDVELRCDPISGHTALYWYRQSLGQGLEFLIYFQGNSAPDKSGLPSDRFSAERTGGSVSTLTIQRTQQEDSAVYLCASSLAAVPQHFGDGTRLSIL.

This clone showed up many times. Read coverage stops 3 residues before the CDR3 terminus; the germline J gene supplies the remainder. This sequence joins TRBV5-1 and TRBJ2-7; 9 bases are shared with TRBD1. V was pared by 4 bases and J by 4 bases, with 3 bases of the junction left unmatched. CDR3 length: 13 amino acids. The germline gives CDR1 SGHRS, CDR2 YFSETQ. Incomplete CDR3 DNA: TGCGCCAGCAGCGCCGGGACAGGGTACGAG. Translation gives CASSAGTGYE. The entire CDR3 sequence reads CASSAGTGYEQYF.

This clone was counted ten times or more. The sequence runs out 3 residues before the end of the CDR3; the remainder is reconstructed from the germline J gene. This chain uses TRBV6-2 or TRBV6-3 with TRBJ2-2; unclear D gene. Germline V gene sequence: CDR1 MNHEY, CDR2 SVGEGT. This CDR3 has 13 amino acids. Between the trimmed V and J ends, which lost 6 bases and 5 bases, there was a span of 10 bases. CDR3 sequence: CASSLLSTGELFF. CDR3 DNA (partial): TGTGCCAGCAGCCTCCTCAGTACCGGGGAG.

In its sample, this clone was seen many times. Read sequence stops 3 residues before the CDR3 end, and the germline J gene provides the missing end. This chain links TRBV5-1 with TRBJ2-5; D gene uncertain. The CDR3 runs to 13 residues. The V gene lost 4 bases and the J gene lost 5 bases, with 12 bases spanning the gap. Germline values: CDR1 SGHRS, CDR2 YFSETQ. CDR3 region: CASSPASLETQYF. CDR3 bases read: TGCGCCAGCAGCCCGGCTAGTCTCGAGACC.